Given below is one TCR beta chain in context. This sample stems from a study of OX40 agonist ivuxolimab in advanced cancers. About the research overall: Therapy given before enrollment (anti-PD-1, anti-PD-L1 or anti-CTLA-4) was allowed, and 40% had some.

The CDR3 is 11 residues long. Germline CDR1 is SNHLY and CDR2 is FYNNEI. V shed 3 bases and J shed 8 bases, with 6 bases lying between them. Clones were sequenced by immunoSEQ multiplex PCR, and TCRdb holds only the in-frame ones, with some missing. The data show some 46,000 clones, with approximately 90% seen just once and 14% held by the top ten. The starting material was CD4+ or CD8+ T cells sorted from blood, obtained in a trial of the OX40 agonist ivuxolimab. The sequence was collected from an adult with an advanced solid tumor such as melanoma, head and neck, liver or kidney cancer. The chain employs TRBV2 and TRBJ2-3; D ambiguous. CDR3 amino acids: CASSELFTQYF. The CDR3 nucleotides read TGTGCCAGCAGTGAGTTGTTTACGCAGTATTTT.